This TCR beta chain came from a study of beta chain features in type 1 diabetes. cDNA synthesis used the whole RNA isolate, giving expressed TCRB sequences. The repertoire was sequenced with immunoSEQ multiplex PCR; TCRdb's copy has only in-frame clones and lacks some. The sample lists around 500,000 clones, 9.5% to 12% seen once, with about 0.045% in the top ten. The CDR3 covers 16 residues. Germline V gene data show CDR1 as LNHNV and CDR2 as YYDKDF (reference sequence). With 8 bases removed from V and 3 bases from J, the gap between germline ends came to 22 bases. What was sequenced was naive CD4+ T cells from blood. The gene calls are TRBV15 and TRBJ1-2; D remains ambiguous. This TCR derives from a woman aged 18-29 years in good health. The CDR3 nucleotides are TGTGCCACCCCGCGGGCTAGAGGGTCGGGAGACTATGGCTACACCTTC. Its protein is CATPRARGSGDYGYTF.